This T cell receptor (beta chain) stems from a study of T cells expressing NK-cell markers. Study-level background: One of eight sequenced donors was HCMV-seronegative; the other seven were seropositive.

One entry per CDR3 protein, without DNA, is what TCRdb gives after re-calling the 5' RACE reads. The record lists roughly 420,000 distinct CDR3 sequences, of which the ten most abundant hold under 7.5%. As concerns this clonotype: No antigen is known for it.

The CDR3 covers 15 residues. Findings of the study overall: NKG2C+ dominant clonotypes from 5 to 7 donors made up roughly 1.0-7.5% of CD8+ T cells. HCMV specificity of the expanded NKG2C+ T cell clones stayed unclear.

The sequence came from a woman aged 18 to 69 in good health. This chain connects TRBV21-1 to TRBJ2-7; TCRdb outputs TRBD1, but without DNA this stays unchecked. TRBV21-1 is annotated as a pseudogene. Sequencing was carried out using blood T cells: a sorted CD56 or NKG2C T cell subset, CD4+ or CD8+ T cells, or bulk PBMC T cells (not recorded which). CDR3 sequence: CASSKTGTTPYEQYF.